The next 17 T cell receptor beta chains were all read from a single sample in a study of T-cell reconstitution after alpha-beta-depleted transplantation in children. Library preparation (for TCRbeta) was performed with unique molecular identifiers. TCRdb redid the calling of the PCR reads with MiXCR, one entry per CDR3 protein. The table includes 90,000 to 100,000 distinct CDR3 sequences, less than 25% detected once. This specimen was PBMCs, taken before TCRalphabeta/CD19-depleted stem cell transplant. The receptor source for this set is a boy between 2 and 15 years old with acute lymphoblastic leukemia, due to receive a stem cell transplant.

As regards this clonotype: One end of the junction is discordant with germline, which a read error may explain. The rearrangement joins TRBV6-2 or TRBV6-3 to TRBJ2-2, with D maybe TRBD2 (6 bases). This CDR3 is built from 16 residues. From germline, CDR1 is MNHEY and CDR2 SVGEGT. CDR3 amino acids: CASSYERGRGTGGLFF. In nucleotides, the CDR3 is TGTGCCAGCAGTTACGAGAGGGGTCGTGGCACCGGGGGGCTGTTTTTT.

This clonotype has ten or more counts. The rearrangement uses TRBV6-5 and TRBJ1-1; D is ambiguous. The CDR3 is made up of 15 amino acids. CDR1 is MNHEY, CDR2 SVGAGI, per germline. V was shortened by 0 bases and J by 0 bases, with 8 bases between the two germline ends. In DNA form, the CDR3 reads TGTGCCAGCAGTTACTCGAGGCAGATGAACACTGAAGCTTTCTTT. As protein: CASSYSRQMNTEAFF.

This clonotype was counted only a few times. The chain joins TRBV20-1 to TRBJ2-7, with TRBD1 matching over 9 bases. Germline lookup yields CDR1 DFQATT and CDR2 SNEGSKA (reference sequence). The CDR3 extends over 14 amino acids. J gave up 3 bases and V 2 bases, and 5 bases lay outside the gene matches. The CDR3 DNA follows: TGCAGTGCTAGACACTCGGGACAGGGCTACGAGCAGTACTTC. Translating gives CSARHSGQGYEQYF.

This clonotype appeared a few times. This chain uses TRBV18 with TRBJ2-2, with D unclear. CDR1 is KGHSH, CDR2 LQKENI, per germline. Trimming removed 9 bases from V and 3 bases from J, with 11 bases in between. The CDR3 runs to 13 residues. The CDR3 region is CASRPPDTGELFF. The CDR3 DNA reads TGTGCCAGTCGACCTCCCGACACCGGGGAGCTGTTTTTT.

The V call is TRBV6-1, the J call TRBJ2-3; D is unclear. Trimming stripped 5 bases from V and 4 bases from J, with 16 bases between. The CDR3 consists of 15 residues. The germline V gene has CDR1 MNHNS and CDR2 SASEGT. The CDR3 DNA reads TGTGCCAGCAGTCAGGACGGCCCTAAGGCAGATACGCAGTATTTT. Its protein is CASSQDGPKADTQYF.

The gene calls are TRBV27 and TRBJ2-1; D may be TRBD2 (6 bases). The V gene lost 2 bases and the J gene lost 4 bases, with 12 bases spanning the gap. Germline V gives CDR1 MNHEY, CDR2 SMNVEV (reference sequence). The CDR3 covers 15 residues. The CDR3 nucleotides are TGTGCCAGCAGTTTAGGTGGAGGGAATTACAATGAGCAGTTCTTC. Translation gives CASSLGGGNYNEQFF.

The chain has TRBV20-1 and TRBJ2-4; D call uncertain. V lost 5 bases, J lost 0 bases, and 17 bases lay in between. CDR3 length: 16 amino acids. Germline V gene data show CDR1 as DFQATT and CDR2 as SNEGSKA (reference sequence). The CDR3 coding sequence is TGCAGTGCTCCCCTGACCGGAGTGGGAGCCAAAAACATTCAGTACTTC. Residues: CSAPLTGVGAKNIQYF.

The chain carries TRBV5-1 and TRBJ2-3; a possible D gene is TRBD2 (5 bases). The CDR3 loop spans 14 amino acids. Germline V gives CDR1 SGHRS, CDR2 YFSETQ. Deletions cut 5 bases from V and 0 bases from J, with 10 bases between. CDR3 coding DNA: TGCGCCAGCAGTCGAGCGGAGAGCACAGATACGCAGTATTTT. It is translated as CASSRAESTDTQYF.

The chain links TRBV5-1 to TRBJ2-1; tentatively, D is TRBD2 (6 bases). The CDR3 sequence is 15 residues long. Germline loops: CDR1 SGHRS, CDR2 YFSETQ. V was clipped by 4 bases and J by 4 bases, with 15 bases between them. The CDR3 spells CASSGDSGGYNEQFF. Here the CDR3 DNA reads TGCGCCAGCAGCGGGGATAGCGGAGGGTACAATGAGCAGTTCTTC. The variable domain in full, with the rest retrieved from reference TRBV5-1 and TRBJ2-1, is KAGVTQTPRYLIKTRGQQVTLSCSPISGHRSVSWYQQTPGQGLQFLFEYFSETQRNKGNFPGRFSGRQFSNSRSEMNVSTLELGDSALYLCASSGDSGGYNEQFFGPGTRLTVL.

CDR3 protein: CASSLLSGDTGELFF. The CDR3 DNA follows: TGTGCCAGCAGCTTACTCAGTGGGGACACCGGGGAGCTGTTTTTT. V is TRBV7-3 and J is TRBJ2-2; D unresolved. V was pared by 2 bases and J by 3 bases, with 10 bases between. Germline V lookup: CDR1 SGHTA, CDR2 FQGTGA. The CDR3 runs to 15 residues.

The chain has TRBV5-1 and TRBJ2-7; D remains unclear. In germline, CDR1 is SGHRS, CDR2 YFSETQ. CDR3 length: 15 residues. V gave up 3 bases and J gave up 1 base, with 14 bases separating them. Here the CDR3 reads CASSSGPAVSYEQYF. CDR3 nucleotide sequence: TGCGCCAGCAGCTCCGGGCCGGCGGTATCCTACGAGCAGTACTTC.

Here the CDR3 reads CASSFNGDPRAFF. The CDR3 nucleotides are TGTGCCAGCAGTTTTAACGGAGACCCGAGGGCTTTCTTT. This rearrangement joins TRBV28 to TRBJ1-1; D gene uncertain. Deletions cut 3 bases from V and 11 bases from J, with 16 bases between. The CDR3 sequence is 13 residues long. CDR1 and CDR2 from the germline V gene are MDHEN and SYDVKM.

V and J are TRBV15 and TRBJ2-7, with 10 bases lining up with TRBD1. This CDR3 spans 15 amino acids. V was pared by 1 base and J by 2 bases, with 2 bases of the junction left unmatched. CDR1 and CDR2 from the germline V gene are LNHNV and YYDKDF (reference sequence). CDR3 in amino acids: CATSRGQGAAYEQYF. As DNA, the CDR3 is TGTGCCACCAGCAGAGGACAGGGGGCGGCCTACGAGCAGTACTTC.

This clonotype was recorded a few times. The chain carries TRBV7-2 and TRBJ1-4; D not resolved. Trimming cost V 5 bases and J 0 bases, with 10 bases left between them. Germline V lookup: CDR1 SGHTA, CDR2 FQGNSA. This CDR3 contains 15 residues. In DNA, the CDR3 is TGTGCCAGCAGCCCTAACGTTGCAACTAATGAAAAACTGTTTTTT. Translation: CASSPNVATNEKLFF.

This clonotype was recorded a few times. J is TRBJ1-1 and V is TRBV6-1; D perhaps matches TRBD1 (6 bases). There are 14 residues in the CDR3. The germline CDR1 and CDR2 sequences are MNHNS and SASEGT. V lost 11 bases to trimming and J lost 1 base, with 17 bases between them. CDR3 loop: CAAGQGLRNTEAFF. The CDR3 DNA reads TGTGCCGCCGGGCAGGGGCTGAGGAACACTGAAGCTTTCTTT.

This clonotype was counted between two and nine times. The chain carries TRBV20-1 and TRBJ2-5; 9 nucleotides line up with TRBD2. The CDR3 spans 16 residues. Germline CDR1 reads DFQATT; CDR2 reads SNEGSKA (reference sequence). V dropped 5 bases and J dropped 4; count of bases not matched to a gene: 14. In DNA form, the CDR3 reads TGCAGTGCTCTATCGACTAGCGGAGGGTTTGGAGAGACCCAGTACTTC. It is translated as CSALSTSGGFGETQYF.

This clonotype was seen a few times. The J gene is TRBJ2-1, the V gene TRBV29-1; possible D gene TRBD2, 6 bases. Germline CDR1 and CDR2: SQVTM and ANQGSEA. CDR3 length: 18 residues. The V and J ends lost 4 bases and 0 bases respectively, with 22 bases between them. The CDR3 DNA is TGCAGCGTTGTTTTACCTACCCTAGCGACTAGCTCCTACAATGAGCAGTTCTTC. This encodes CSVVLPTLATSSYNEQFF.